Listed below are T cell receptor beta chains from one sample, sequenced in a study of response to subunit inactivated influenza vaccine. TCRdb re-called the RT-PCR reads through MiXCR, storing one row per CDR3 protein. Found here are about 700,000 distinct CDR3 sequences, roughly 13% of them singletons; the top ten hold 6.5% to 8.5%. Sequences were derived from PBMCs from blood, sampled less than 15 days before vaccination. The receptors derive from a man between 50 and 59 years old who received an inactivated influenza vaccine. The CDR3 runs from the conserved cysteine through the conserved F or W. A D gene is named only where the DNA matches it firmly. Size is stated for part of the rows, as once, few or many counts, or as a class when the clone is expanded.

>TRBV6-1|TRBJ1-1|NA|NA
TGTGCCAGCAGGAGGACAGCGTCACCGGAGGAAGCTTTCTTT
CASRRTASPEEAFF
>TRBV5-1|TRBJ1-5|many|NA
TGTGCCAGCAGCTTAAGTCCGGGTAGCAATCAGCCCCAGCATTTT
CASSLSPGSNQPQHF
>TRBV11-2|TRBJ2-7|few|NA
TGTGCCAGCAGCATAACCGGGACCTTAGCCTACGAGCAGTACTTC
CASSITGTLAYEQYF
>TRBV2|TRBJ2-3|many|NA
TGTGCCAGCCAGTTAAGTAGGCAGTATTTT
CASQLSRQYF
>TRBV12-3/TRBV12-4|TRBJ1-4|NA|NA
TGTGCCAGCAGTTTTTTTGATGAAAAACTGTTTTTT
CASSFFDEKLFF
>TRBV18|TRBJ1-4|NA|NA
TGTGCCAGCTCACCAACAGGGTCGGCTAATGAAAAACTGTTTTTT
CASSPTGSANEKLFF
>TRBV6-1|TRBJ1-2|NA|NA
TGTGCCAGCAGTCCCGAATTTCTATGGGAGGGCTACACCTTC
CASSPEFLWEGYTF
>TRBV27|TRBJ2-3|few|TRBD2
TGTGCCAGCAGTATCTCAGCGGGAGGGCCGTTTCTTCTTAGCACAGATACGCAGTATTTT
CASSISAGGPFLLSTDTQYF
>TRBV4-3|TRBJ2-3|NA|NA
TGCGCCAGCAGCCAATGGGGCAACCGCGAGGGAACCACAGATACGCAGTATTTT
CASSQWGNREGTTDTQYF
>TRBV6-2/TRBV6-3|TRBJ2-7|few|TRBD1
TGTGCCAGCAACGACAGGGGGCCCTCCTACGAGCAGTACTTC
CASNDRGPSYEQYF
>TRBV19|TRBJ2-3|few|NA
TGTGCCAGCCGGGAGATCAGCACAGATACGCAGTATTTT
CASREISTDTQYF
>TRBV7-2|TRBJ2-5|NA|NA
TGTGCCAGCAGCTTTTCCCAAAGAGAGACCCAGTACTTC
CASSFSQRETQYF
>TRBV4-2|TRBJ1-1|few|NA
TGTGCCAGCAGCCAATGGGGACGTGGGGGCGCTGAAGCTTTCTTT
CASSQWGRGGAEAFF
>TRBV7-9|TRBJ2-5|few|TRBD2
TGTGCCAGCAGCTCGGGGGGGGGAACCGAGACCCAGTACTTC
CASSSGGGTETQYF
>TRBV29-1|TRBJ2-7|NA|NA
TGCAGCGCGATGGCTGCTGGTACCTACGAGCAGTACTTC
CSAMAAGTYEQYF
>TRBV2|TRBJ2-7|NA|NA
TGTGCCAGCACTCAGGGCCCCTCCTACGAGCAGTACTTC
CASTQGPSYEQYF
>TRBV2|TRBJ1-5|many|NA
TGTGCCAGCAGTGAAATCGCTACGGGCAATCAGCCCCAGCATTTT
CASSEIATGNQPQHF
>TRBV7-2|TRBJ1-1|NA|NA
TGTGCCAGCAGCCCGAGGTGGGGCAGGAGGGAAGCTTTCTTT
CASSPRWGRREAFF
>TRBV19|TRBJ1-5|NA|NA
TGTGCCACCGGGACAAGTTATAGGCCCCAGCATTTT
CATGTSYRPQHF
>TRBV5-1|TRBJ2-1|NA|TRBD2
TGCGCCAGCAGCTCCGGGACTAGCGGGAGTAGAAGGCAGTTCTTC
CASSSGTSGSRRQFF
>TRBV6-2/TRBV6-3|TRBJ2-7|few|TRBD1
TGTGCCAGCACTTCGGGTGGACAGGGCTCCTACGAGCAGTACTTC
CASTSGGQGSYEQYF
>TRBV6-1|TRBJ2-2|many|TRBD1
TGTGCCAGCAGACGACCGGGACAGGGCACCGGGGAGCTGTTTTTT
CASRRPGQGTGELFF
>TRBV6-1|TRBJ1-5|NA|TRBD1
TGTGCCAGCAGCCCTCTCGGACAGGGTAGTCAGCCCCAGCATTTT
CASSPLGQGSQPQHF
>TRBV7-6|TRBJ2-7|NA|TRBD1
TGTGCCAGCAGCACCGGGACAGGGTTGGGCGAGCAGTACTTC
CASSTGTGLGEQYF
>TRBV6-5|TRBJ2-2|few|NA
TGTGCCAGCAGTTCCGTCCCGGGCCACGGGGAGCTGTTTTTT
CASSSVPGHGELFF
>TRBV3-1|TRBJ1-1|few|NA
TGTGCCAGCAGCCAGATCACGAACACTGAAGCTTTCTTT
CASSQITNTEAFF
>TRBV29-1|TRBJ1-2|few|NA
TGCAGCGTTGATAGCCAGGGGAACTATGGCTACACCTTC
CSVDSQGNYGYTF
>TRBV20-1|TRBJ2-7|NA|NA
TGCAGTGCAAGCAGGACCGAACGATCCTACGAGCAGTACTTC
CSASRTERSYEQYF
>TRBV7-2|TRBJ2-2|few|NA
TGTGCCAGCAGCCCCAACGGGGGATCCACCGGGGAGCTGTTTTTT
CASSPNGGSTGELFF
>TRBV27|TRBJ1-5|few|TRBD1
TGTGCCAGCAGCCTCTCCCTCCCGACAGGGGACGAACAGCCCCAGCATTTT
CASSLSLPTGDEQPQHF
>TRBV12-3/TRBV12-4|TRBJ1-6|many|NA
TGTGCCAGCAGTTTATGGGCGGGGGAAGGCGTTAATTCACCCCTCCACTTT
CASSLWAGEGVNSPLHF
>TRBV12-3/TRBV12-4|TRBJ1-2|NA|TRBD1
TGTGCCAGCAGTTTAAGCAGGGGGTTTAACTATGGCTACACCTTC
CASSLSRGFNYGYTF
>TRBV11-3|TRBJ2-3|NA|TRBD2
TGTGCCAGCAGCTTATCGATAGCGGGGGGAAGCACAGATACGCAGTATTTT
CASSLSIAGGSTDTQYF
>TRBV11-2|TRBJ2-3|few|NA
TGTGCCAGCAGCTTAAACCCTGGGGATACGCAGTATTTT
CASSLNPGDTQYF
>TRBV14|TRBJ2-1|few|NA
TGTGCCAGCAGCCCGACTAGGACCCATGAGCAGTTCTTC
CASSPTRTHEQFF
>TRBV20-1|TRBJ2-2|NA|TRBD2
TGCAGTGCCCCACTAGCGGGGGGTAACACCGGGGAGCTGTTTTTT
CSAPLAGGNTGELFF